A single sample gave rise to the 20 T cell receptor beta chains below, sequenced in a study of post-analysis software for immune sequencing data. Study outcomes and limitations: Patients used four to six TRBV segments, including TRBV5-6, TRBV5-1 and TRBV20-1, more often than controls.

Researchers reported that TCR beta cDNA libraries carried unique molecular identifiers. TCRdb processed the PCR reads anew with MiXCR; each CDR3 protein has one entry. Of fewer than 850,000 distinct CDR3 sequences listed, about 45% are singletons. Antigens of these TCRs are unknown. Material: blood. The receptors originated from a girl between 10 and 17 years old with multiple sclerosis.

The chain uses TRBV9 and TRBJ2-2, with D perhaps TRBD1 or TRBD2 (5 bases each). The CDR3 is 15 amino acids. V lost 0 bases, J lost 3 bases, and 9 bases lay in between. The germline CDR1 and CDR2 sequences are SGDLS and YYNGEE. The CDR3 coding sequence is TGTGCCAGCAGCGTAGTGATGGGGGACACCGGGGAGCTGTTTTTT. It specifies CASSVVMGDTGELFF.

The rearrangement links TRBV5-1 to TRBJ2-4; the D gene is possibly TRBD1 (7 bases). The DNA end is a closer match to TRBJ2-5, so the J assignment may be wrong. CDR1 and CDR2 (germline): SGHRS, YFSETQ. The CDR3 is made up of 15 amino acids. In DNA, the CDR3 is TGCGCCAGCAGCTTCCGCAGGGGGGAACAAGAGACCCAGTACTTC. Its protein product is CASSFRRGEQETQYF.

The chain carries TRBV28 and TRBJ1-2; the D gene is possibly TRBD1 (5 bases). The ends were cut back, 2 bases at V and 7 bases at J, with 17 bases in the middle. Looked up from germline, CDR1 is MDHEN and CDR2 is SYDVKM. The CDR3 extends over 15 amino acids. CDR3 sequence reads: CASSLPLTVRIGYTF. DNA for the CDR3: TGTGCCAGCAGTTTACCCCTGACAGTTCGGATTGGCTACACCTTC.

J is TRBJ2-1 and V is TRBV4-2, with D perhaps TRBD1 (6 bases). Germline values: CDR1 LGHNA, CDR2 YNFKEQ. V was trimmed by 8 bases and J by 5 bases, leaving 16 bases between them. This CDR3 comprises 14 residues. CDR3 protein: CASGDPTGDNEQFF. In nucleotides, the CDR3 is TGTGCCAGCGGGGATCCGACAGGAGACAATGAGCAGTTCTTC.

This clonotype was counted only a few times. The chain employs TRBV5-1 and TRBJ2-1, with D maybe TRBD1 (6 bases). The V and J ends lost 0 bases and 7 bases respectively, with 11 bases between them. Germline assignment: CDR1 SGHRS and CDR2 YFSETQ. The length of the CDR3 is 14 residues. The CDR3 region has the DNA TGCGCCAGCAGCTTGGGGCAGGGGCTGAATGAGCAGTTCTTC. Its protein is CASSLGQGLNEQFF.

This clonotype was observed a few times. The rearrangement joins TRBV25-1 to TRBJ1-2; the match to TRBD1 covers 7 bases. Trimming cost V 6 bases and J 7 bases; bases outside gene matches: 5. This CDR3 spans 12 amino acids. CDR1 is MGHDK and CDR2 is SYGVNS in the germline V gene. CDR3 sequence: CASRAQGIGYTF. DNA of the CDR3: TGTGCCAGCAGGGCACAGGGGATTGGCTACACCTTC.

The rearrangement joins TRBV27 to TRBJ2-1, with D perhaps TRBD2 (7 bases). V gave up 10 bases and J gave up 6 bases, with 16 bases separating them. Germline-derived CDR1 and CDR2 are MNHEY and SMNVEV (reference sequence). The CDR3 contains 13 residues. CDR3 DNA sequence: TGTGCCACCTGGGGGGGGCGGGTCAATGAGCAGTTCTTC. Encoded protein: CATWGGRVNEQFF.

V gene TRBV7-9 combines with J gene TRBJ2-1; 8 bases line up with TRBD2. This CDR3 region has 18 residues. In germline, CDR1 is SEHNR, CDR2 FQNEAQ (reference sequence). After removal of 3 bases from V and 0 bases from J, the junction contained 10 bases not matched to a gene. CDR3 protein: CASSFGSGGWASYNEQFF. CDR3 sequence (DNA): TGTGCCAGCAGCTTTGGATCGGGAGGGTGGGCCTCCTACAATGAGCAGTTCTTC. The full variable domain, completed using reference TRBV7-9 and TRBJ2-1, is DTGVSQNPRHKITKRGQNVTFRCDPISEHNRLYWYRQTLGQGPEFLTYFQNEAQLEKSRLLSDRFSAERPKGSFSTLEIQRTEQGDSAMYLCASSFGSGGWASYNEQFFGPGTRLTVL.

This clonotype was recorded a few times. J is TRBJ2-3 and V is TRBV28, with D hard to call. Germline V gene sequence: CDR1 MDHEN, CDR2 SYDVKM. The CDR3 spans 15 residues. V lost 7 bases, J lost 1 base, and 15 bases lay in between. CDR3 sequence reads: CASTLQEDRTDTQYF. The CDR3 nucleotides are TGTGCCAGCACTCTCCAAGAGGATCGCACAGATACGCAGTATTTT. The variable domain in full, with the rest retrieved from reference TRBV28 and TRBJ2-3, is DVKVTQSSRYLVKRTGEKVFLECVQDMDHENMFWYRQDPGLGLRLIYFSYDVKMKEKGDIPEGYSVSREKKERFSLILESASTNQTSMYLCASTLQEDRTDTQYFGPGTRLTVL.

The chain recombines TRBV12-3 or TRBV12-4 with TRBJ1-2, with 8 nucleotides matching TRBD1. J lost 3 bases, V lost 4 bases, and 10 bases had no gene match. This CDR3 has 16 amino acids. The CDR3 region is CASSSSAGGADYGYTF. The CDR3 DNA reads as TGTGCCAGCAGTTCCAGCGCAGGGGGCGCAGACTATGGCTACACCTTC.

The rearrangement uses TRBV29-1 and TRBJ2-1; TRBD2 matches at 9 bases. The V and J ends lost 2 bases and 8 bases, in that order; junction bases with no gene match: 4. CDR1 is SQVTM and CDR2 is ANQGSEA in the germline V gene. The CDR3 is 13 amino acids. The CDR3 region has the DNA TGCAGCGTTGAAACCGGGACTAGCCATGAGCAGTTCTTC. Its protein is CSVETGTSHEQFF.

This chain links TRBV7-6 with TRBJ2-7, with D perhaps matching TRBD1 (5 bases). V was shortened by 3 bases and J by 5 bases, with 8 bases between the two germline ends. The CDR3 runs to 12 residues. Germline loops: CDR1 SGHVS, CDR2 FNYEAQ. DNA for the CDR3: TGTGCCAGCAGCTTCAGGGATGACGAGCAGTACTTC. Its translation: CASSFRDDEQYF.

This chain connects TRBV7-6 to TRBJ2-3; the D is unclear. The CDR3 sequence is 16 residues long. Germline CDR1 reads SGHVS; CDR2 reads FNYEAQ. The V end was cut by 2 bases, the J end by 2 bases, with 14 bases between. CDR3 sequence reads: CASSLSALGYTDTQYF. The CDR3, as DNA: TGTGCCAGCAGCTTATCAGCGTTGGGGTACACAGATACGCAGTATTTT.

This clonotype was recorded a few times. The J gene is TRBJ2-1, the V gene TRBV24-1, with D perhaps TRBD2 (5 bases). V shed 3 bases and J shed 5 bases, with 10 bases lying between them. This CDR3 is built from 14 residues. CDR1 is KGHDR, CDR2 SFDVKD, per germline. The DNA for the CDR3 is TGTGCCACCAGTGATCCTGTCGGGGACAATGAGCAGTTCTTC. This sequence encodes CATSDPVGDNEQFF.

The chain combines TRBV20-1 with TRBJ2-1; 12 positions agree with TRBD2. V lost 4 bases to trimming and J lost 9 bases; unmatched junction nucleotides: 10. From germline, CDR1 is DFQATT and CDR2 SNEGSKA (reference sequence). This CDR3 comprises 15 residues. The chain's CDR3 is CSANGLAGRGTEQFF. The CDR3 nucleotides are TGCAGTGCTAATGGACTAGCGGGAAGGGGCACTGAGCAGTTCTTC.

The chain recombines TRBV27 with TRBJ1-1; tentatively, D is TRBD1 (5 bases). The CDR3 totals 14 residues. V was trimmed by 1 base and J by 1 base, leaving 7 bases between them. Germline lookup yields CDR1 MNHEY and CDR2 SMNVEV (reference sequence). The CDR3 loop reads CASSLYRTNTEAFF. For the CDR3, the DNA is TGTGCCAGCAGTTTATACAGGACGAACACTGAAGCTTTCTTT.

V and J are TRBV27 and TRBJ2-1; no firm D call. The CDR3 consists of 16 residues. Deletions cut 1 base from V and 0 bases from J, with 10 bases between. CDR1 MNHEY and CDR2 SMNVEV come from the germline V gene (reference sequence). CDR3 sequence (DNA): TGTGCCAGCAGTTTATTTCGGGTTAGCTCCTACAATGAGCAGTTCTTC. Encoded protein: CASSLFRVSSYNEQFF.

This clonotype was seen a few times. The gene calls are TRBV4-1 and TRBJ2-1; no reliable D call. Germline loops: CDR1 MGHRA, CDR2 YSYEKL. The CDR3 runs to 19 residues. V dropped 0 bases and J dropped 0 bases, with 18 bases sitting between them. The CDR3 DNA is TGCGCCAGCAGCCAAGATGAAGTGGTTGGGGATCCCTCCTACAATGAGCAGTTCTTC. Protein product: CASSQDEVVGDPSYNEQFF.

The J gene is TRBJ2-1, the V gene TRBV25-1; the D is unclear. This CDR3 is built from 12 residues. V dropped 1 base and J dropped 7 bases, with 5 bases sitting between them. The germline V gene encodes CDR1 MGHDK and CDR2 SYGVNS. CDR3 protein: CASSESENEQFF. CDR3 sequence (DNA): TGTGCCAGCAGTGAATCAGAAAATGAGCAGTTCTTC.

Regarding this clonotype: This may stem from a read error, because a much larger clone lies one nucleotide away. This CDR3 is CASSQDGTSGYNEQYF. DNA for the CDR3: TGCGCCAGCAGCCAAGATGGGACTAGCGGGTACAATGAGCAGTACTTC. The chain combines TRBV4-1 with TRBJ2-1, with 12 bases identical to TRBD2. Near its end, the DNA agrees better with TRBJ2-7, so the J call may be wrong. Germline V gene lookup returns CDR1 MGHRA and CDR2 YSYEKL. This CDR3 is 16 amino acids long.